The T cell receptor beta chain described here comes from a study of Ad26.COV2.S vaccination and SARS-CoV-2 variants. Study-wide background: Ad26.COV2.S was injected intramuscularly once or twice, 56 days apart.

The method was immunoSEQ multiplex PCR; TCRdb's version includes in-frame clones alone and lacks a portion of them. The sample lists 250,000 to 300,000 clones; approximately 87% were seen once. V lost 6 bases, J lost 1 base, and 6 bases stayed unmatched. The CDR3 totals 15 residues. Looked up from germline, CDR1 is SNHLY and CDR2 is FYNNEI. The treatment was: approximately 18 received Ad26.COV2.S at low or high dose, single or two shots; about 5 received placebo; per-sample allocation not given. Sampling was performed 63 days after the first vaccine or placebo injection. Donation came from an adult in Boston who was aged 18-55 years.

This clonotype was obtained from a person aged 18-65 years who received the Ad26.COV2.S COVID-19 vaccine or a placebo. The rearrangement uses TRBV2 and TRBJ2-3; 8 nucleotides match TRBD2. This specimen was peripheral blood, taken in a trial of Ad26.COV2.S vaccine versus placebo. The DNA of the CDR3 is TGTGCCAGCAGGTTGATGCGGGGGGGCACAGATACGCAGTATTTT. It yields the protein CASRLMRGGTDTQYF.